This is a list of T cell receptor beta chains from one sample in a study of T cell repertoires in cytomegalovirus infection. No antigen has been assigned to these receptors. TCRdb reprocessed the reads with MiXCR, giving one entry per CDR3 protein. In the table there are hundreds of thousands of distinct CDR3 sequences, around 32% of which are singletons. The sequencing used cultured CD8+ T cells from PBMCs, collected from culture after CMV antigen stimulation. All receptors come from a human donor in good health (CMV status not recorded). Some clones in this sample may be carry-over from other donors' samples. The CDR3 runs from the conserved cysteine through the conserved F or W. Fields, in order: clone size, D gene, V gene, J gene, CDR3 protein, CDR3 DNA. The D gene is left open where the match is weak. The size entry is marked missing in some rows and otherwise reads once, few, many or a size class.

clone_size: few
d_call: .
v_call: TRBV7-8
j_call: TRBJ1-2
cdr3_aa: CASSPPRGLDGYTF
cdr3_nt: TGTGCCAGCAGCCCCCCCAGGGGCTTGGATGGCTACACCTTC

clone_size: .
d_call: .
v_call: TRBV15
j_call: TRBJ1-3
cdr3_aa: CATSSLQIDRGSGNTIYF
cdr3_nt: TGTGCCACCAGCAGCCTCCAGATTGACCGCGGCTCTGGAAACACCATATATTTT

clone_size: few
d_call: .
v_call: TRBV27
j_call: TRBJ2-1
cdr3_aa: CASYQRGTGWYNEQFF
cdr3_nt: TGTGCCAGCTATCAACGGGGCACAGGGTGGTACAATGAGCAGTTCTTC

clone_size: .
d_call: .
v_call: TRBV20-1
j_call: TRBJ2-2
cdr3_aa: CSAVGLFTGELFF
cdr3_nt: TGCAGTGCCGTAGGACTGTTCACCGGGGAGCTGTTTTTT

clone_size: many
d_call: .
v_call: TRBV7-8
j_call: TRBJ2-5
cdr3_aa: CASSLGVQYF
cdr3_nt: TGTGCCAGCAGCTTAGGAGTCCAGTACTTC

clone_size: few
d_call: TRBD2
v_call: TRBV7-6
j_call: TRBJ2-3
cdr3_aa: CASSLVGGKSTDTQYF
cdr3_nt: TGTGCCAGCAGCTTAGTCGGGGGGAAAAGCACAGATACGCAGTATTTT

clone_size: few
d_call: TRBD2
v_call: TRBV7-3
j_call: TRBJ2-3
cdr3_aa: CASSLRVSGGVGDTQYF
cdr3_nt: TGTGCCAGCAGCCTCCGGGTTAGCGGGGGGGTCGGAGATACGCAGTATTTT

clone_size: .
d_call: TRBD1
v_call: TRBV11-2
j_call: TRBJ2-7
cdr3_aa: CASSFDRGDSYEQYF
cdr3_nt: TGTGCCAGCAGCTTCGACAGGGGCGACTCCTACGAGCAGTACTTC

clone_size: .
d_call: .
v_call: TRBV20-1
j_call: TRBJ2-4
cdr3_aa: CSARDVDKNIQYF
cdr3_nt: TGCAGTGCTAGAGATGTCGACAAAAACATTCAGTACTTC

clone_size: many
d_call: .
v_call: TRBV5-6
j_call: TRBJ1-2
cdr3_aa: CASSLWDILFGYTF
cdr3_nt: TGTGCCAGCAGCTTGTGGGACATTCTCTTTGGCTACACCTTC

clone_size: .
d_call: .
v_call: TRBV27
j_call: TRBJ1-5
cdr3_aa: CASGSMDQPQHF
cdr3_nt: TGTGCCAGCGGGTCAATGGATCAGCCCCAGCATTTT

clone_size: few
d_call: .
v_call: TRBV4-3
j_call: TRBJ2-2
cdr3_aa: CASSQETRNTGELFF
cdr3_nt: TGCGCCAGCAGCCAAGAGACCCGGAACACCGGGGAGCTGTTTTTT

clone_size: .
d_call: .
v_call: TRBV18
j_call: TRBJ2-2
cdr3_aa: CASSPPEVGELFF
cdr3_nt: TGTGCCAGCTCACCACCGGAGGTCGGGGAGCTGTTTTTT

clone_size: .
d_call: TRBD2
v_call: TRBV7-8
j_call: TRBJ2-1
cdr3_aa: CASSYGLADDNEQFF
cdr3_nt: TGTGCCAGCAGCTACGGACTAGCGGATGACAATGAGCAGTTCTTC

clone_size: .
d_call: .
v_call: TRBV29-1
j_call: TRBJ2-6
cdr3_aa: CSVEARAPGSGANVLTF
cdr3_nt: TGCAGCGTTGAAGCCAGGGCCCCGGGGTCTGGGGCCAACGTCCTGACTTTC

clone_size: .
d_call: .
v_call: TRBV7-9
j_call: TRBJ1-1
cdr3_aa: CASSLVGRGRPEAFF
cdr3_nt: TGTGCCAGCAGCTTGGTGGGGCGGGGGAGGCCTGAAGCTTTCTTT

clone_size: few
d_call: TRBD1
v_call: TRBV7-8
j_call: TRBJ1-5
cdr3_aa: CASSSRTGWDNQPQHF
cdr3_nt: TGTGCCAGCAGCTCCCGGACAGGGTGGGACAATCAGCCCCAGCATTTT

clone_size: .
d_call: TRBD1
v_call: TRBV4-3
j_call: TRBJ1-1
cdr3_aa: CASSQAGTGNTEAFF
cdr3_nt: TGCGCCAGCAGCCAAGCCGGGACAGGGAACACTGAAGCTTTCTTT

clone_size: many
d_call: TRBD1
v_call: TRBV7-6
j_call: TRBJ1-1
cdr3_aa: CASSSGQGLSEAFF
cdr3_nt: TGTGCCAGCAGCTCCGGACAGGGCCTTTCTGAAGCTTTCTTT

clone_size: .
d_call: TRBD2
v_call: TRBV6-6
j_call: TRBJ2-5
cdr3_aa: CASSRFGTSGGRLQETQYF
cdr3_nt: TGTGCCAGCAGTCGGTTCGGGACTAGCGGGGGGCGTCTGCAAGAGACCCAGTACTTC

clone_size: many
d_call: .
v_call: TRBV7-2
j_call: TRBJ1-5
cdr3_aa: CASSLTDYSNQPQHF
cdr3_nt: TGTGCCAGCAGCTTGACAGATTATAGCAATCAGCCCCAGCATTTT

clone_size: .
d_call: TRBD2
v_call: TRBV7-2
j_call: TRBJ2-5
cdr3_aa: CASSAPGLVGGPGTQYF
cdr3_nt: TGTGCCAGCAGCGCGCCGGGACTAGTGGGGGGGCCGGGGACCCAGTACTTC

clone_size: few
d_call: .
v_call: TRBV7-8
j_call: TRBJ2-7
cdr3_aa: CASSLPGSPYEQYF
cdr3_nt: TGTGCCAGCAGCTTACCGGGTAGTCCCTACGAGCAGTACTTC

clone_size: many
d_call: TRBD2
v_call: TRBV7-8
j_call: TRBJ2-2
cdr3_aa: CASTLSRAGDSNTGELFF
cdr3_nt: TGTGCCAGCACCCTTAGCCGGGCGGGAGACAGCAACACCGGGGAGCTGTTTTTT

clone_size: many
d_call: .
v_call: TRBV7-2
j_call: TRBJ2-5
cdr3_aa: CASSFSETQYF
cdr3_nt: TGTGCCAGCAGCTTCTCAGAGACCCAGTACTTC

clone_size: .
d_call: .
v_call: TRBV5-1
j_call: TRBJ2-3
cdr3_aa: CASSYNWGDTQYF
cdr3_nt: TGCGCCAGCAGCTATAACTGGGGTGATACGCAGTATTTT

clone_size: few
d_call: .
v_call: TRBV6-5
j_call: TRBJ1-5
cdr3_aa: CASSAGAYSNQPQHF
cdr3_nt: TGTGCCAGCAGTGCCGGGGCATATAGCAATCAGCCCCAGCATTTT

clone_size: few
d_call: TRBD1
v_call: TRBV20-1
j_call: TRBJ2-1
cdr3_aa: CSARKTGQGSYNEQFF
cdr3_nt: TGCAGTGCAAGAAAGACCGGACAGGGCTCCTACAATGAGCAGTTCTTC

clone_size: .
d_call: TRBD1
v_call: TRBV19
j_call: TRBJ1-2
cdr3_aa: CASTLGQGKANYGYTF
cdr3_nt: TGTGCCAGTACCCTGGGACAGGGGAAGGCTAACTATGGCTACACCTTC

clone_size: .
d_call: TRBD1
v_call: TRBV6-2/TRBV6-3
j_call: TRBJ1-5
cdr3_aa: CASRPQGANQPQHF
cdr3_nt: TGTGCCAGCAGACCTCAGGGGGCCAATCAGCCCCAGCATTTT

clone_size: many
d_call: .
v_call: TRBV7-2
j_call: TRBJ2-1
cdr3_aa: CASSLVAGGIGEQFF
cdr3_nt: TGTGCCAGCAGCTTAGTGGCAGGGGGGATTGGTGAGCAGTTCTTC

clone_size: .
d_call: TRBD1
v_call: TRBV20-1
j_call: TRBJ2-1
cdr3_aa: CSAVTGGAYNEQFF
cdr3_nt: TGCAGTGCTGTGACAGGGGGCGCCTACAATGAGCAGTTCTTC

clone_size: .
d_call: TRBD2
v_call: TRBV12-3/TRBV12-4
j_call: TRBJ2-7
cdr3_aa: CASSTGTGGLAGALTYEQYF
cdr3_nt: TGTGCCAGCAGTACGGGGACAGGAGGACTAGCGGGGGCTCTTACCTACGAGCAGTACTTC

clone_size: .
d_call: .
v_call: TRBV4-1
j_call: TRBJ2-3
cdr3_aa: CASSQAMDGTNTDTQYF
cdr3_nt: TGCGCCAGCAGCCAAGCCATGGATGGGACCAACACAGATACGCAGTATTTT

clone_size: .
d_call: TRBD2
v_call: TRBV6-5
j_call: TRBJ2-7
cdr3_aa: CASSYSGGGPTYEQYF
cdr3_nt: TGTGCCAGCAGTTACTCGGGCGGGGGGCCGACCTACGAGCAGTACTTC

clone_size: .
d_call: .
v_call: TRBV9
j_call: TRBJ2-6
cdr3_aa: CASSSPTNSGANVLTF
cdr3_nt: TGTGCCAGCAGCTCCCCAACCAACTCTGGGGCCAACGTCCTGACTTTC

clone_size: .
d_call: TRBD1
v_call: TRBV7-9
j_call: TRBJ2-6
cdr3_aa: CASSLGPDRAANVLTF
cdr3_nt: TGTGCCAGCAGCTTAGGACCGGACAGGGCTGCCAACGTCCTGACTTTC

clone_size: .
d_call: TRBD2
v_call: TRBV10-3
j_call: TRBJ2-1
cdr3_aa: CAIRITSSGGNNEQFF
cdr3_nt: TGTGCCATCAGAATAACTTCTAGCGGGGGTAACAATGAGCAGTTCTTC

clone_size: few
d_call: TRBD2
v_call: TRBV4-1
j_call: TRBJ2-7
cdr3_aa: CASSPRLAGAYEQYF
cdr3_nt: TGCGCCAGCAGCCCCCGACTAGCGGGGGCCTACGAGCAGTACTTC

clone_size: .
d_call: TRBD1
v_call: TRBV12-5
j_call: TRBJ2-2
cdr3_aa: CASGFLLEAGGSDTGELFF
cdr3_nt: TGTGCTAGTGGTTTCCTCCTCGAGGCAGGGGGCTCCGACACCGGGGAGCTGTTTTTT

clone_size: .
d_call: TRBD2
v_call: TRBV2
j_call: TRBJ2-1
cdr3_aa: CASSQTSGDGEQFF
cdr3_nt: TGTGCCAGCAGTCAGACTAGCGGGGACGGGGAGCAGTTCTTC

clone_size: few
d_call: .
v_call: TRBV12-3/TRBV12-4
j_call: TRBJ1-2
cdr3_aa: CASSLRDSLFNYGYTF
cdr3_nt: TGTGCCAGCAGTTTAAGGGATAGTCTCTTCAACTATGGCTACACCTTC

clone_size: few
d_call: .
v_call: TRBV4-1
j_call: TRBJ1-2
cdr3_aa: CASSQEGRGNYGYTF
cdr3_nt: TGCGCCAGCAGCCAAGAAGGCAGGGGCAACTATGGCTACACCTTC

clone_size: .
d_call: .
v_call: TRBV27
j_call: TRBJ2-3
cdr3_aa: CASSLAPTSTDTQYF
cdr3_nt: TGTGCCAGCAGTTTGGCCCCTACTAGCACAGATACGCAGTATTTT

clone_size: .
d_call: .
v_call: TRBV19
j_call: TRBJ1-2
cdr3_aa: CASSITGGRIYGYTF
cdr3_nt: TGTGCCAGTAGTATCACGGGGGGAAGAATCTATGGCTACACCTTC

clone_size: .
d_call: .
v_call: TRBV19
j_call: TRBJ1-2
cdr3_aa: CASKSWDMDGYTF
cdr3_nt: TGTGCCAGCAAAAGTTGGGACATGGATGGCTACACCTTC

clone_size: .
d_call: TRBD2
v_call: TRBV29-1
j_call: TRBJ2-2
cdr3_aa: CSVVGTSGVDGELFF
cdr3_nt: TGCAGCGTTGTGGGGACTAGCGGGGTAGACGGGGAGCTGTTTTTT